Sequencing of this TCR beta chain was carried out in a study of CD8 T cells in Susac syndrome. Random-hexamer reverse transcription was applied to about 0.45 to 1 ug RNA. One entry per CDR3 protein, called by TCRdb with MiXCR from the immunoSEQ multiplex PCR reads. The sample yields about 180,000 distinct CDR3 sequences, about 95% seen once. The germline gives CDR1 LGHNA, CDR2 YNFKEQ. The V segment lost 0 bases and the J segment 0 bases; nucleotides outside the gene matches: 4. There are 17 residues in the CDR3. This clonotype appeared once. The CD8+ and CD4+ T cells were negatively isolated, with the TEMRA cells enriched by FACS.

This sequence was found in a human donor with multiple sclerosis. The sequenced material came from CD8+ T cells from PBMCs. The chain links TRBV4-2 to TRBJ2-3; 9 positions agree with TRBD2. CDR3 in DNA: TGTGCCAGCAGCCAAGACGCTAGCGGGGCTAGCACAGATACGCAGTATTTT. It translates to CASSQDASGASTDTQYF.